This TCR beta chain was retrieved from a study of blood T cell repertoires in COVID-19. In the original analysis: Reference gene primer amplification yielded estimated nucleated cell counts. Data came from immunoSEQ multiplex PCR; TCRdb stores just in-frame clones and leaves some out. For V, J and clone size, that table is used; D and trimming come from the DNA. The sample shows roughly 79,000 clones, roughly 89% of them seen only once. The CDR3 sequence is 18 residues long. V was clipped by 0 bases and J by 6 bases; unmatched bases: 9. Per the germline V gene, CDR1 is SGDLS and CDR2 is YYNGEE. Sequencing was performed on peripheral blood. The chain couples TRBV9 to TRBJ2-2; 12 bases match TRBD2. The TCR was taken from a man in his forties or fifties with acute or convalescent COVID-19. The CDR3 loop reads CASSVGDGLAGSAGELFF. The CDR3 DNA sequence: TGTGCCAGCAGCGTAGGAGATGGACTAGCGGGGTCGGCCGGGGAGCTGTTTTTT.